This T cell receptor beta chain derives from a study of blood T cell repertoires in COVID-19. The table came from immunoSEQ multiplex PCR; TCRdb's copy has only in-frame clones and leaves some out. Among around 150,000 clones listed, 60% to 80% were seen once. Clinical history as reported by participants underpinned cohort assignment. V lost 0 bases, J lost 5 bases, and 14 bases lay in between. Germline values: CDR1 MNHEY, CDR2 SVGAGI. This CDR3 spans 16 amino acids. The V gene is TRBV6-5, the J gene TRBJ1-3, with D possibly being TRBD1 (6 bases). Material for sequencing was PBMCs or T cells enriched from blood (not recorded which). The sequence was obtained from a woman in her forties or fifties who had recovered from COVID-19. The CDR3 is CASSYSQDSDRNTIYF. The CDR3 nucleotides are TGTGCCAGCAGTTACTCGCAGGACAGCGATCGAAACACCATATATTTT.